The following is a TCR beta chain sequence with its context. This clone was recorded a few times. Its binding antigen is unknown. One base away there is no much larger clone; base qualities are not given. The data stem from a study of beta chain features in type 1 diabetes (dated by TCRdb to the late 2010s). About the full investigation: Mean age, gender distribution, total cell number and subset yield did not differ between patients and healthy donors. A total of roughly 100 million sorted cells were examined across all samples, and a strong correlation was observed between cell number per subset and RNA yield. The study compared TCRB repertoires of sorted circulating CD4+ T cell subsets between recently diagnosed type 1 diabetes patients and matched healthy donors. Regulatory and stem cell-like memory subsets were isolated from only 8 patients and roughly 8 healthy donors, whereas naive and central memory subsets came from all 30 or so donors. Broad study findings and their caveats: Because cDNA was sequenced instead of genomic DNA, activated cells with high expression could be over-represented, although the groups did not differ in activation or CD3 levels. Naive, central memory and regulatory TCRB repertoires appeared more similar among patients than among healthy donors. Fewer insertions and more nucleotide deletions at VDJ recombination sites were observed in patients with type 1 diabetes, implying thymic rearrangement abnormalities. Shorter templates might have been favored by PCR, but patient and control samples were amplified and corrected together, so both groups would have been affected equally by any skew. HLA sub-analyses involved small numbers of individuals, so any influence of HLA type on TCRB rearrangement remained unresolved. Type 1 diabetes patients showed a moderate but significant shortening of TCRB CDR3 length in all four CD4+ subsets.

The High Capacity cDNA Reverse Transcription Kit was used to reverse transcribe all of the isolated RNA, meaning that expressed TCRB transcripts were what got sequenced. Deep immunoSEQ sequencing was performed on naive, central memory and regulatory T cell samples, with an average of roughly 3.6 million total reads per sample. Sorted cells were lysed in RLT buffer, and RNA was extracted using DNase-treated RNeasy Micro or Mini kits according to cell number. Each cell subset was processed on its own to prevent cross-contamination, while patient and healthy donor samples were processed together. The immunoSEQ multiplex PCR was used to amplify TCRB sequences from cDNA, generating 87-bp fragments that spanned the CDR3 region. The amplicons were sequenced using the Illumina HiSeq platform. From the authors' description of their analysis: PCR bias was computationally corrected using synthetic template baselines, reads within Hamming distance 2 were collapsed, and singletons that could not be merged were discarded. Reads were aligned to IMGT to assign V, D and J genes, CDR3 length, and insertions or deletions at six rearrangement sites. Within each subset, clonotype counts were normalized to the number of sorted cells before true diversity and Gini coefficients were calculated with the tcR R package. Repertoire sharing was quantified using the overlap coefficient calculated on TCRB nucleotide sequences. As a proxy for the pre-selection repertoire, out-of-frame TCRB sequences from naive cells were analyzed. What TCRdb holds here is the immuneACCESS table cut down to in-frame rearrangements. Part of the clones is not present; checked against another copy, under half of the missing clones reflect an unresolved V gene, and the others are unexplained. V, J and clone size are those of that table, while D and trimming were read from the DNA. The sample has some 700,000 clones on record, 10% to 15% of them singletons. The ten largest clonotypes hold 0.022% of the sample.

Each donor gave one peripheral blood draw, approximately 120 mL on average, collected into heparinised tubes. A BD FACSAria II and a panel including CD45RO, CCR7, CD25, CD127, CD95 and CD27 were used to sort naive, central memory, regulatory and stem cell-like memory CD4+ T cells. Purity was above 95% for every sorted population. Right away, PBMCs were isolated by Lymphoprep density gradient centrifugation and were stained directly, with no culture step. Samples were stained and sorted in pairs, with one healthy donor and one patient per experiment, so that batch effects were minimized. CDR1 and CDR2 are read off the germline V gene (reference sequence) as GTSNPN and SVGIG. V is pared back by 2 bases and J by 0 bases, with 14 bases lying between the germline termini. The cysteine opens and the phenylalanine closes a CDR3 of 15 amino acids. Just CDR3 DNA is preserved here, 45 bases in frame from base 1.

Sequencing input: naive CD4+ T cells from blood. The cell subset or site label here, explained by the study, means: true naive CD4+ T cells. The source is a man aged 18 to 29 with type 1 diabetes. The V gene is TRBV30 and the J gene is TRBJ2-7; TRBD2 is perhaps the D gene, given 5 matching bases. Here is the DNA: TGTGCCTGGAGTCCTCGGGGAGTAAGCTCCTACGAGCAGTACTTC. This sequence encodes CAWSPRGVSSYEQYF.